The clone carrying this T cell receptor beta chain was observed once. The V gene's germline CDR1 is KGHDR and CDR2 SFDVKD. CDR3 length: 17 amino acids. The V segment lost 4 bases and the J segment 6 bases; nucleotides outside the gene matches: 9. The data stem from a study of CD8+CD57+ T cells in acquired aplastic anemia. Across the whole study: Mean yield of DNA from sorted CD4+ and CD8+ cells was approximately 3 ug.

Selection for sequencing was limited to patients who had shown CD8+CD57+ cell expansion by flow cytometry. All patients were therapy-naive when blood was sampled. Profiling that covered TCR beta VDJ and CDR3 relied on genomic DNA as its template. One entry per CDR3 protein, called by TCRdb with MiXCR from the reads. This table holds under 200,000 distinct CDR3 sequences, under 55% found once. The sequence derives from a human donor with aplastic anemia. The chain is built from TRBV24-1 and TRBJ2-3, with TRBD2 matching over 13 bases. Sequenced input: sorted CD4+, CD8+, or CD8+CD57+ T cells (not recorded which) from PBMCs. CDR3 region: CATSDPAGTSGMDTQYF. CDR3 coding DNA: TGTGCCACCAGTGACCCGGCCGGGACTAGCGGGATGGATACGCAGTATTTT.